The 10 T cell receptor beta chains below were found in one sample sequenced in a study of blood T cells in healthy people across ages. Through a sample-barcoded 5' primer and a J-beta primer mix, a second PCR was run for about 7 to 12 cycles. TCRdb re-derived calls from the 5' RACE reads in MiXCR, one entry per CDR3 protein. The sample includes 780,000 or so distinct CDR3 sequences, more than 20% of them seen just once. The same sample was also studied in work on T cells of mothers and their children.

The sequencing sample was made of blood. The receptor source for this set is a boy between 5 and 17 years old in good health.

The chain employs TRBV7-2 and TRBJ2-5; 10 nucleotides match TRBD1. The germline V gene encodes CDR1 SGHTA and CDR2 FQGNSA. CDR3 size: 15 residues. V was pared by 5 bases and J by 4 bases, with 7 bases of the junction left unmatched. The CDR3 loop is CASSAGTGVRETQYF. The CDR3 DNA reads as TGTGCCAGCAGCGCCGGGACAGGGGTTCGAGAGACCCAGTACTTC.

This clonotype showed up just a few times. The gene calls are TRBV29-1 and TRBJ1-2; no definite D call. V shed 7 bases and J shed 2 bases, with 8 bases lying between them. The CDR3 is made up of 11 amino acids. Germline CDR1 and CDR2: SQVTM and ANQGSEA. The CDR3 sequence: CSGGINYGYTF. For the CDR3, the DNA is TGCAGCGGCGGGATCAACTATGGCTACACCTTC.

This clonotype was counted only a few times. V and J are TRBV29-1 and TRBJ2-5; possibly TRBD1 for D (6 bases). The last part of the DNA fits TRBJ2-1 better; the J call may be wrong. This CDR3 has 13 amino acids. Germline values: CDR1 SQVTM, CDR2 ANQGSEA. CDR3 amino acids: CSVRTVLYNEQFF. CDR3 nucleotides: TGCAGCGTTCGGACAGTACTCTACAATGAGCAGTTCTTC.

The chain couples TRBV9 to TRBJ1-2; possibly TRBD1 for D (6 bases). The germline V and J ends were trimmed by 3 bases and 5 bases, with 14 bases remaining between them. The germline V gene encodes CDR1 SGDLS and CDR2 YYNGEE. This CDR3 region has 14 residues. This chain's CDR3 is CASSGWAGAYGYTF. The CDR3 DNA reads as TGTGCCAGCAGCGGGTGGGCGGGGGCTTATGGCTACACCTTC. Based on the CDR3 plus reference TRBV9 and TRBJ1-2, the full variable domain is DSGVTQTPKHLITATGQRVTLRCSPRSGDLSVYWYQQSLDQGLQFLIQYYNGEERAKGNILERFSAQQFPDLHSELNLSSLELGDSALYFCASSGWAGAYGYTFGSGTRLTVV.

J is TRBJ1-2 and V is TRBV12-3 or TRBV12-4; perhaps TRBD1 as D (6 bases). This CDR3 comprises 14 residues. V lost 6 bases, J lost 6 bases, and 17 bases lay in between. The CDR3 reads CASRATGSQDGYTF. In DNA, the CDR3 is TGTGCCAGCAGAGCTACAGGGAGTCAGGATGGCTACACCTTC.

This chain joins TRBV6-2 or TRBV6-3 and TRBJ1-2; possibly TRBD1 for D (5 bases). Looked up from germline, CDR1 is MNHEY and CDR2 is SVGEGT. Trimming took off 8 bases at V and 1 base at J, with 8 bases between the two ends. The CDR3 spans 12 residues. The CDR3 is CASWDGNYGYTF. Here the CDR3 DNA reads TGTGCCAGCTGGGACGGTAACTATGGCTACACCTTC.

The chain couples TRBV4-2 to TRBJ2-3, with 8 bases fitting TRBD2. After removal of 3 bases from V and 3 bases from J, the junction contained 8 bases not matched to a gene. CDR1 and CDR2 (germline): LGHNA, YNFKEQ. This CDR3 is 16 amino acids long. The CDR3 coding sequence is TGTGCCAGCAGCCACAAAGCGGGAGAGGGGACAGATACGCAGTATTTT. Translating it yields CASSHKAGEGTDTQYF.

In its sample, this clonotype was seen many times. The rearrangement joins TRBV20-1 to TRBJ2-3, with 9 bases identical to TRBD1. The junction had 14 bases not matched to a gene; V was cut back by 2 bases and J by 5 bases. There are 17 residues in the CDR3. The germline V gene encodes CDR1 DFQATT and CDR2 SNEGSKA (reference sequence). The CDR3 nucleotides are TGCAGTGCTAGACCTAACCCGGGACAGGGTAGAAGAGATACGCAGTATTTT. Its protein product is CSARPNPGQGRRDTQYF.

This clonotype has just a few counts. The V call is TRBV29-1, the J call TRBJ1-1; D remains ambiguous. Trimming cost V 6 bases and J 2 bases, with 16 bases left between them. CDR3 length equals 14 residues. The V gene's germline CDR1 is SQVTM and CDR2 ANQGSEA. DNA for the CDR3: TGCAGCGTGAGAGTGTCGGGAGCCAACACTGAAGCTTTCTTT. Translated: CSVRVSGANTEAFF.

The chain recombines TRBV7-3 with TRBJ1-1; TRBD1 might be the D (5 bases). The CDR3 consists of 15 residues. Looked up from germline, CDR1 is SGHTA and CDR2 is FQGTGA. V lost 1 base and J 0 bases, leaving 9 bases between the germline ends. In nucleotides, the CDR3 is TGTGCCAGCAGCTTAATTCGACAGTTGAACACTGAAGCTTTCTTT. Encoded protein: CASSLIRQLNTEAFF. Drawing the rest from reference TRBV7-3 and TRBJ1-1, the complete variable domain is GAGVSQTPSNKVTEKGKYVELRCDPISGHTALYWYRQSLGQGPEFLIYFQGTGAADDSGLPNDRFFAVRPEGSVSTLKIQRTERGDSAVYLCASSLIRQLNTEAFFGQGTRLTVV.